Presented here are 24 T cell receptor beta chains from one specimen sequenced in a study of shared clonotypes between healthy human individuals (dated by TCRdb to 2018 to 2021). The library was made by the immunoSEQ multiplex PCR assay. TCRdb limited this immuneACCESS table to in-frame rearrangements with V and J called. A share of clones is missing; checked studies link under half to unresolved V genes, and the rest is unexplained. For this sample the table gives hundreds of thousands of clones, of which roughly 80% were detected only once. Around 12% of the sample belongs to the ten largest clones. Sequencing was done on a sample of PBMCs. These receptor sequences come from a woman aged 40 to 49 in good health. Some clones in this sample may be carry-over from other donors' samples.

The J gene is TRBJ2-3, the V gene TRBV28; D uncertain. The V and J ends lost 8 bases and 0 bases respectively, with 6 bases between them. CDR1 is MDHEN and CDR2 is SYDVKM in the germline V gene. The CDR3 totals 12 residues. This CDR3 is CASADSTDTQYF. The CDR3, as DNA: TGTGCCAGCGCCGACAGCACAGATACGCAGTATTTT.

The CDR3 sequence is CASSTLLAGASTDTQYF. The DNA of the CDR3 is TGTGCCAGTAGTACCCTCCTAGCGGGAGCGAGCACAGATACGCAGTATTTT. The chain recombines TRBV19 with TRBJ2-3; 10 nucleotides line up with TRBD2. The CDR3 has 17 amino acids. The V segment lost 4 bases and the J segment 0 bases; nucleotides outside the gene matches: 7. CDR1 is LNHDA and CDR2 is SQIVND in the germline V gene (reference sequence).

The chain links TRBV11-2 to TRBJ1-1, with TRBD1 as a possible D gene (5 bases). Germline V gene data show CDR1 as SGHAT and CDR2 as FQNNGV. V was shortened by 3 bases and J by 5 bases, with 13 bases between the two germline ends. CDR3 size: 14 residues. CDR3 nucleotides: TGTGCCAGCAGCTTTCGGGGCGATCGGACTGAAGCTTTCTTT. Amino acid sequence: CASSFRGDRTEAFF.

This clone has at least ten counts. This chain connects TRBV5-4 to TRBJ2-2; 13 positions agree with TRBD2. This CDR3 spans 17 amino acids. The V segment lost 5 bases and the J segment 0 bases; nucleotides outside the gene matches: 4. Germline V lookup: CDR1 SGHNT, CDR2 YYREEE (reference sequence). CDR3 bases: TGTGCCAGCAGACCGGGACTAGCGGGATCGAACACCGGGGAGCTGTTTTTT. Amino acid sequence: CASRPGLAGSNTGELFF. The full variable domain, its missing parts supplied by reference TRBV5-4 and TRBJ2-2, is ETGVTQSPTHLIKTRGQQVTLRCSSQSGHNTVSWYQQALGQGPQFIFQYYREEENGRGNFPPRFSGLQFPNYSSELNVNALELDDSALYLCASRPGLAGSNTGELFFGEGSRLTVL.

A few counts support this clone. At one boundary the junction diverges from the germline segment, which might be a read error. CDR3 sequence: CASSLGPLGRGRDNEQFF. For the CDR3, the DNA is TGCGCCAGCAGTTTGGGGCCGTTAGGTCGCGGGAGGGACAATGAGCAGTTCTTC. The V gene is TRBV5-1, the J gene TRBJ2-1; 9 bases line up with TRBD2. Germline assignment: CDR1 SGHRS and CDR2 YFSETQ. The CDR3 totals 18 residues.

V and J are TRBV6-1 and TRBJ1-1, with D hard to call. Trimming cost V 3 bases and J 3 bases, with 14 bases left between them. Germline V gives CDR1 MNHNS, CDR2 SASEGT. The CDR3 length is 15 residues. In DNA form, the CDR3 reads TGTGCCAGCAGTGACATGGCCCGTTGGGACACTGAAGCTTTCTTT. This codes for CASSDMARWDTEAFF.

The genes are TRBV5-5 and TRBJ1-1; D is uncertain. The CDR3 covers 15 residues. V lost 2 bases, J lost 0 bases, and 11 bases lay in between. From germline, CDR1 is SGHKS and CDR2 YYEKEE (reference sequence). Here the CDR3 reads CASSLYAFMNTEAFF. The CDR3 bases are TGTGCCAGCAGCTTATATGCGTTCATGAACACTGAAGCTTTCTTT.

The CDR3 DNA is TGTGCCAGCAGCTTGGGTACGGTAAACTATGGCTACACCTTC. The encoded protein is CASSLGTVNYGYTF. The chain employs TRBV5-6 and TRBJ1-2; D remains ambiguous. This CDR3 contains 14 residues. CDR1 is SGHDT, CDR2 YYEEEE, per germline. V was pared by 0 bases and J by 2 bases, with 8 bases between.

This clone was recorded many times. The genes are TRBV5-1 and TRBJ2-3; D might be TRBD2 (6 bases). V gave up 3 bases and J gave up 2 bases, with 16 bases separating them. The V gene's germline CDR1 is SGHRS and CDR2 YFSETQ. The CDR3 covers 16 residues. The CDR3 loop is CASSWAGAGPTDTQYF. The CDR3 DNA sequence: TGCGCCAGCAGCTGGGCCGGGGCGGGGCCCACAGATACGCAGTATTTT.

The chain uses TRBV12-5 and TRBJ2-5, with TRBD2 matching over 10 bases. The CDR3 is 16 residues long. The V gene's germline CDR1 is LGHNT and CDR2 FRNRAP. With V trimmed by 7 bases and J by 5 bases, 13 bases remained unmatched. The CDR3 DNA is TGTGCTAGTGCTACGGGCCTAGCGGGAGTTACTGAGACCCAGTACTTC. This translates into CASATGLAGVTETQYF.

On this clone: With a far larger clone one base away, a read error is the likely cause. Other DNA sequences within the sample encode an identical CDR3. The chain employs TRBV2 and TRBJ1-5; D remains unclear. This CDR3 comprises 13 residues. Per germline, CDR1 SNHLY and CDR2 FYNNEI. Here the CDR3 DNA reads TGTGCCAGCAGTTTTGCAGGAGATCAGCCCCAGCACTTT. Translating gives CASSFAGDQPQHF.

Note on this clone: This sample includes further DNA sequences coding for the same CDR3. The genes are TRBV10-3 and TRBJ1-1, with a tentative D call TRBD1 (6 bases). The CDR3 has 15 residues. V was trimmed by 0 bases and J by 1 base, leaving 9 bases between them. Germline values: CDR1 ENHRY, CDR2 SYGVKD. The CDR3 sequence is CAISESGGRNTEAFF. CDR3 bases: TGTGCCATCAGTGAGTCAGGGGGACGGAACACTGAAGCTTTCTTT.

At least ten counts were recorded for this clone. The chain carries TRBV5-1 and TRBJ1-1, with 7 bases lining up with TRBD1. Germline loops: CDR1 SGHRS, CDR2 YFSETQ. Unmatched junction bases numbered 6, after V lost 4 bases and J lost 0 bases. This CDR3 region has 15 residues. The CDR3, as DNA: TGCGCCAGCAGCCCCAGGACAGGTCTGAACACTGAAGCTTTCTTT. Translation: CASSPRTGLNTEAFF.

To note about this clone: This likely stems from a read error, as it lies one base from a far larger clone. The rearrangement uses TRBV30 and TRBJ2-3; D perhaps matches TRBD2 (5 bases). The CDR3 loop spans 15 amino acids. Looked up from germline, CDR1 is GTSNPN and CDR2 is SVGIG (reference sequence). Deletions cut 5 bases from V and 1 base from J, with 16 bases between. This CDR3 reads CAWGQETGGTDTQYF. In DNA form, the CDR3 reads TGTGCCTGGGGTCAGGAAACCGGGGGCACAGATACGCAGTATTTT.

The chain combines TRBV28 with TRBJ2-1; no clear D. Germline assignment: CDR1 MDHEN and CDR2 SYDVKM. Trimming stripped 3 bases from V and 4 bases from J, with 10 bases between. This CDR3 has 14 amino acids. CDR3 region: CASSFSVQYNEQFF. For the CDR3, the DNA is TGTGCCAGCAGTTTTTCCGTCCAGTACAATGAGCAGTTCTTC.

The chain links TRBV9 to TRBJ1-1; TRBD1 is a possible D gene (5 bases). Germline lookup yields CDR1 SGDLS and CDR2 YYNGEE. The CDR3 contains 13 residues. V was trimmed by 4 bases and J by 11 bases, leaving 18 bases between them. The CDR3 spells CASSPQGRLGAFF. In nucleotides, the CDR3 is TGTGCCAGCAGCCCCCAGGGCAGGCTGGGGGCTTTCTTT.

This chain links TRBV7-2 with TRBJ2-3, with a possible D match to TRBD2 (5 bases). Trimming left V 7 bases short and J 6 bases short, with 14 bases between. The germline gives CDR1 SGHTA, CDR2 FQGNSA. The CDR3 has 13 amino acids. The CDR3 sequence is CASTFRGSDTQYF. DNA of the CDR3: TGTGCCAGCACGTTTCGGGGTTCGGATACGCAGTATTTT.

V is TRBV4-1 and J is TRBJ2-7, with a possible D match to TRBD2 (5 bases). The CDR3 is 13 residues long. V was clipped by 1 base and J by 6 bases, with 10 bases between them. In germline, CDR1 is MGHRA, CDR2 YSYEKL. CDR3 sequence: CASSQVGAFEQYF. CDR3 in DNA: TGCGCCAGCAGCCAAGTGGGAGCTTTCGAGCAGTACTTC.

The CDR3 loop is CASSELGPLSNEQFF. The CDR3 bases are TGCGCCAGCAGTGAGCTAGGCCCCCTTTCCAATGAGCAGTTCTTC. This chain joins TRBV5-1 and TRBJ2-1, with D unclear. V was shortened by 5 bases and J by 6 bases, with 18 bases between the two germline ends. Germline-derived CDR1 and CDR2 are SGHRS and YFSETQ. The CDR3 totals 15 residues.

The chain recombines TRBV9 with TRBJ2-1; TRBD2 matches at 7 bases. Germline V gene lookup returns CDR1 SGDLS and CDR2 YYNGEE. The CDR3 has 18 residues. Losses at the gene ends were 2 bases for V and 0 bases for J; bases not matched to a gene: 11. This chain's CDR3 is CASSVPKTGGSSYNEQFF. In nucleotides, the CDR3 is TGTGCCAGCAGCGTGCCAAAGACGGGAGGTAGCTCCTACAATGAGCAGTTCTTC. Full variable domain (outside the CDR3, taken from reference TRBV9 and TRBJ2-1): DSGVTQTPKHLITATGQRVTLRCSPRSGDLSVYWYQQSLDQGLQFLIQYYNGEERAKGNILERFSAQQFPDLHSELNLSSLELGDSALYFCASSVPKTGGSSYNEQFFGPGTRLTVL.

V usage is TRBV4-1 and J usage is TRBJ1-5; the D is unclear. This CDR3 is built from 16 residues. Germline V CDR1 and CDR2: MGHRA, YSYEKL. V was cut by 1 base and J by 1 base, with 11 bases left in between. As DNA, the CDR3 is TGCGCCAGCAGCCAAGGCTTCCCATTGAGCAATCAGCCCCAGCATTTT. Its protein product is CASSQGFPLSNQPQHF.

The genes are TRBV6-6 and TRBJ2-7; D is unresolved. The CDR3 covers 13 residues. Trimming shortened V by 5 bases and J by 7 bases, and 15 bases separated the two germline ends. Germline CDR1 is MNHNY and CDR2 is SVGAGI (reference sequence). The CDR3 DNA sequence: TGTGCCAGCAGTCTGACCCCCTGGTGGGAGCAGTACTTC. This encodes CASSLTPWWEQYF.

About this clone: One junction end disagrees with the germline gene, perhaps due to a read error. This chain links TRBV11-2 with TRBJ2-7; a weak D match, TRBD1 (6 bases). The CDR3 has 13 amino acids. From germline, CDR1 is SGHAT and CDR2 FQNNGV. The CDR3 DNA follows: TGTGCCAGCAGCTTAACAGGGTCCTACAAGCAGTGCTTC. Translated, it gives CASSLTGSYKQCF.

The J gene is TRBJ1-2, the V gene TRBV27, with D unclear. Germline lookup yields CDR1 MNHEY and CDR2 SMNVEV (reference sequence). Between the trimmed V and J ends, which lost 2 bases and 4 bases, there was a span of 8 bases. The CDR3 contains 13 residues. The CDR3 DNA follows: TGTGCCAGCAGTTTACTGGACGGCTATGGCTACACCTTC. Residues: CASSLLDGYGYTF.